Below, 15 T cell receptor beta chains from the same sample are listed, as sequenced in a study of T cell responses to AZD1222 COVID-19 vaccine. The method was immunoSEQ multiplex PCR; TCRdb's version includes in-frame clones alone and lacks a portion of them. The table has some 130,000 clones, roughly 84% seen once. Specimen: peripheral blood, collected on day 0 of AZD1222 vaccination. These receptors were collected from an adult in good health.

The V gene is TRBV4-1, the J gene TRBJ1-6; 8 bases are a match to TRBD1. The germline gives CDR1 MGHRA, CDR2 YSYEKL. This CDR3 has 16 residues. V lost 3 bases and J lost 4; bases outside the gene matches: 5. The CDR3 sequence is CASSHTRDRYNSPLHF. DNA of the CDR3: TGCGCCAGCAGCCACACCCGGGACAGGTATAATTCACCCCTCCACTTT.

The rearrangement joins TRBV28 to TRBJ1-2; TRBD1 might be the D (5 bases). Looked up from germline, CDR1 is MDHEN and CDR2 is SYDVKM. This CDR3 has 14 amino acids. V dropped 11 bases and J dropped 4 bases, with 20 bases sitting between them. The CDR3 sequence is CASFPGREVYGYTF. The CDR3, as DNA: TGTGCCTCATTTCCGGGGCGTGAGGTCTATGGCTACACCTTC.

The chain links TRBV3-1 (or the pseudogene TRBV3-2) to TRBJ1-1, with TRBD1 as a possible D gene (5 bases). CDR1 and CDR2 (germline): LGHDT, YNNKEL (reference sequence). The CDR3 length is 14 residues. V gave up 4 bases and J gave up 1 base, with 10 bases separating them. This CDR3 is CASSLVRENTEAFF. CDR3 sequence (DNA): TGTGCCAGCAGCCTCGTCAGGGAGAACACTGAAGCTTTCTTT.

The chain employs TRBV7-3 and TRBJ2-6, with D possibly being TRBD1 (6 bases). V was shortened by 6 bases and J by 0 bases, with 9 bases between the two germline ends. In germline, CDR1 is SGHTA, CDR2 FQGTGA. The CDR3 has 15 amino acids. The CDR3 DNA follows: TGTGCCAGCAGTAGGACAGCCTCTGGGGCCAACGTCCTGACTTTC. Its translation is CASSRTASGANVLTF.

This clone turned up a few times. V and J are TRBV18 and TRBJ1-3; D call uncertain. The germline V and J ends were trimmed by 3 bases and 4 bases, with 22 bases remaining between them. The germline V gene encodes CDR1 KGHSH and CDR2 LQKENI. The CDR3 runs 18 residues. Here the CDR3 reads CASSPGPWRLRLGNTIYF. The CDR3 DNA follows: TGTGCCAGCTCACCGGGCCCTTGGCGCCTCAGGCTGGGAAACACCATATATTTT.

V gene TRBV25-1 combines with J gene TRBJ2-7; D unresolved. This CDR3 is built from 14 residues. Per germline, CDR1 MGHDK and CDR2 SYGVNS. V gave up 0 bases and J gave up 6 bases, with 12 bases separating them. The CDR3 bases are TGTGCCAGCAGTGAATATATGGAAGGGTCCGAGCAGTACTTC. It yields the protein CASSEYMEGSEQYF.

The chain has TRBV3-1 (or the pseudogene TRBV3-2) and TRBJ2-2, with D tentatively TRBD2 (5 bases). The germline V and J ends were trimmed by 2 bases and 1 base, with 23 bases remaining between them. Germline loops: CDR1 LGHDT, CDR2 YNNKEL (reference sequence). The CDR3 totals 20 residues. This CDR3 reads CASSQFPVPGGGVNTGELFF. The CDR3 nucleotides read TGTGCCAGCAGCCAATTTCCGGTCCCCGGTGGAGGTGTGAACACCGGGGAGCTGTTTTTT.

This chain connects TRBV30 to TRBJ2-1; 9 nucleotides line up with TRBD1. Germline CDR1 GTSNPN, CDR2 SVGIG (reference sequence). This CDR3 has 9 residues. V dropped 8 bases and J dropped 13; count of bases not matched to a gene: 3. CDR3 coding DNA: TGTGCCGCGGGACAGGGACAGTTCTTC. It yields the protein CAAGQGQFF. The full variable domain, in which reference TRBV30 and TRBJ2-1 provide the parts outside the CDR3, is SQTIHQWPATLVQPVGSPLSLECTVEGTSNPNLYWYRQAAGRGLQLLFYSVGIGQISSEVPQNLSASRPQDRQFILSSKKLLLSDSGFYLCAAGQGQFFGPGTRLTVL.

The chain uses TRBV5-1 and TRBJ2-1, with TRBD2 as a possible D gene (5 bases). Germline CDR1 SGHRS, CDR2 YFSETQ. V gave up 0 bases and J gave up 12 bases, with 10 bases separating them. This CDR3 region has 12 residues. The CDR3 region is CASSLDRDGQFF. Written as DNA, the CDR3 is TGCGCCAGCAGCTTGGACCGGGATGGGCAGTTCTTC.

This chain links TRBV6-1 with TRBJ1-5; no firm D call. Germline V gene sequence: CDR1 MNHNS, CDR2 SASEGT. There are 15 residues in the CDR3. Trimming shortened V by 1 base and J by 0 bases, and 7 bases separated the two germline ends. The CDR3: CASSEVPHSNQPQHF. The DNA of the CDR3 is TGTGCCAGCAGTGAAGTACCGCATAGCAATCAGCCCCAGCATTTT.

This chain connects TRBV5-4 to TRBJ1-2; D gene uncertain. Looked up from germline, CDR1 is SGHNT and CDR2 is YYREEE (reference sequence). V was trimmed by 0 bases and J by 5 bases, leaving 14 bases between them. The CDR3 is 15 amino acids. CDR3 sequence: CASSLELNKKYGYTF. The CDR3 nucleotides are TGTGCCAGCAGCTTGGAACTAAACAAGAAGTATGGCTACACCTTC. The full variable domain, its missing parts supplied by reference TRBV5-4 and TRBJ1-2, is ETGVTQSPTHLIKTRGQQVTLRCSSQSGHNTVSWYQQALGQGPQFIFQYYREEENGRGNFPPRFSGLQFPNYSSELNVNALELDDSALYLCASSLELNKKYGYTFGSGTRLTVV.

Only one count was recorded for this clone. CDR3 loop: CASSQQGAGGYTF. CDR3 bases: TGTGCCAGCTCACAACAGGGGGCTGGTGGCTACACCTTC. The chain has TRBV18 and TRBJ1-2; 9 nucleotides align to TRBD1. The CDR3 is made up of 13 amino acids. Germline V lookup: CDR1 KGHSH, CDR2 LQKENI. The V gene end was trimmed by 4 bases and the J gene end by 7 bases; junction bases not matched to a gene: 4.

This clone was seen a few times. The rearrangement links TRBV27 to TRBJ1-1; no reliable D call. V was pared by 4 bases and J by 1 base, with 7 bases between. This CDR3 is built from 13 residues. Germline lookup yields CDR1 MNHEY and CDR2 SMNVEV (reference sequence). CDR3 sequence: CASSSARNTEAFF. For the CDR3, the DNA is TGTGCCAGCAGTTCGGCGAGGAACACTGAAGCTTTCTTT.

The rearrangement links TRBV3-1 (or the pseudogene TRBV3-2) to TRBJ2-2; 7 bases are a match to TRBD1. The ends lost 4 bases at V and 6 bases at J; junction bases unmatched: 11. Per germline, CDR1 LGHDT and CDR2 YNNKEL (reference sequence). This CDR3 is 16 amino acids long. The CDR3 nucleotides are TGTGCCAGCAGCCGACGACAGGGAGACTCGGCCGGGGAGCTGTTTTTT. Translating gives CASSRRQGDSAGELFF.

This chain links TRBV28 with TRBJ1-1, with 7 nucleotides matching TRBD1. The CDR3 has 16 residues. Germline-derived CDR1 and CDR2 are MDHEN and SYDVKM. The V and J ends lost 8 bases and 5 bases, in that order; junction bases with no gene match: 17. The CDR3 here is CASSLRGWQGGTEAFF. The CDR3 DNA reads TGTGCCAGCTCCCTTCGAGGGTGGCAGGGGGGAACTGAAGCTTTCTTT.